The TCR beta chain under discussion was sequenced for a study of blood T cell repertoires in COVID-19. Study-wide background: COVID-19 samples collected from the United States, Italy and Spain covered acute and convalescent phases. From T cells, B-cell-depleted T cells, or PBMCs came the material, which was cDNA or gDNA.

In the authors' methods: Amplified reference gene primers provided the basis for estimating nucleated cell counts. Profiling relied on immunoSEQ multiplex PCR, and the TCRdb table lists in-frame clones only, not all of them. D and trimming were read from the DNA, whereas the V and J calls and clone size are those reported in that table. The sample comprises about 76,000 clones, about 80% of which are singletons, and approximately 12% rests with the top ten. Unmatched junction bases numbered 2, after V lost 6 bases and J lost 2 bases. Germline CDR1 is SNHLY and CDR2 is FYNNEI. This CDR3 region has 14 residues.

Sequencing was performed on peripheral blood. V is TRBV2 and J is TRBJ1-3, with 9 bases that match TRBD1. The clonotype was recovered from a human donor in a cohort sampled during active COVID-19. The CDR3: CASRGTGPGNTIYF. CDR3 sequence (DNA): TGTGCCAGCAGAGGGACAGGGCCTGGAAACACCATATATTTT.